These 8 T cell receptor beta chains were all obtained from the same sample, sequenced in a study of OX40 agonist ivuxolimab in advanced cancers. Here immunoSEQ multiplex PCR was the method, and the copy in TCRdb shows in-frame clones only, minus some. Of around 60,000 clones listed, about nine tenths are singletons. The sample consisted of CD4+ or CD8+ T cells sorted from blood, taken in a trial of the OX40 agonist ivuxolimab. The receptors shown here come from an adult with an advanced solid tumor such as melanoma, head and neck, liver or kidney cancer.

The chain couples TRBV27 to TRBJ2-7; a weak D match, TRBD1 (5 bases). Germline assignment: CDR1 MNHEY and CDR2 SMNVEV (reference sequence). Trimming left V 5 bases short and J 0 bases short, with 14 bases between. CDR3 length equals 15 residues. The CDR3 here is CASSPWGRPSYEQYF. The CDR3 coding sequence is TGTGCCAGCAGTCCATGGGGCAGGCCCTCCTACGAGCAGTACTTC.

The chain's CDR3 is CASSKRLNTEAFF. CDR3 nucleotide sequence: TGTGCCAGTAGTAAGCGGTTGAACACTGAAGCTTTCTTT. V is TRBV19 and J is TRBJ1-1; no definite D call. Trimming cost V 4 bases and J 0 bases, with 6 bases left between them. Germline V gene sequence: CDR1 LNHDA, CDR2 SQIVND (reference sequence). There are 13 residues in the CDR3.

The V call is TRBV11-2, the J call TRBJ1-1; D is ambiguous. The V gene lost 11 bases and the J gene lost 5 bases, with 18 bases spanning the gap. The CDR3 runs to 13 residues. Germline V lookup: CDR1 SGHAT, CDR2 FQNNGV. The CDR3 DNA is TGTGCCGGAGCGGGCGGTAGTGGGACTGAAGCTTTCTTT. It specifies CAGAGGSGTEAFF.

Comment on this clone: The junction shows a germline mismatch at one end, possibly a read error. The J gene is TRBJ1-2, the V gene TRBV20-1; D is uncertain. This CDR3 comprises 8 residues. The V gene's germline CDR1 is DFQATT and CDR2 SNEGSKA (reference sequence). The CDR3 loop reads CSAPVEVF. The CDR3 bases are TGCAGTGCCCCGGTGGAGGTATTC.

The CDR3 protein is CASSGTSPSTDTQYF. The CDR3 DNA sequence: TGTGCCAGCAGTGGGACTAGCCCTAGCACAGATACGCAGTATTTT. The J gene is TRBJ2-3, the V gene TRBV6-1, with 8 positions matching TRBD2. There are 15 residues in the CDR3. CDR1 and CDR2 (germline): MNHNS, SASEGT. Trimming removed 4 bases from V and 0 bases from J; junction bases left unmatched: 3.

The CDR3 reads CASSEFEIHEEQYF. CDR3 nucleotide sequence: TGTGCCAGCAGTGAATTCGAAATCCATGAGGAGCAGTACTTC. The chain couples TRBV2 to TRBJ2-7; D call uncertain. This CDR3 has 14 residues. With 2 bases removed from V and 7 bases from J, the gap between germline ends came to 15 bases. From germline, CDR1 is SNHLY and CDR2 FYNNEI.

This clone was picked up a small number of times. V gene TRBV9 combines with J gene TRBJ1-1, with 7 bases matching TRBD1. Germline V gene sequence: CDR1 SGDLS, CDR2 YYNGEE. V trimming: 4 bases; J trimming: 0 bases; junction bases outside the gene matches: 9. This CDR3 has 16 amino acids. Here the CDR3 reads CASSPLEGGMNTEAFF. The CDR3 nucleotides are TGTGCCAGCAGCCCTTTGGAAGGGGGCATGAACACTGAAGCTTTCTTT.

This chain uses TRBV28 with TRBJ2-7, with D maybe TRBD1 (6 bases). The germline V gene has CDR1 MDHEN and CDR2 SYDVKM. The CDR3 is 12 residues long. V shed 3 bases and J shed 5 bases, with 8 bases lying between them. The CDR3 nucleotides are TGTGCCAGCAGTTTGGCAGGGGACGAGCAGTACTTC. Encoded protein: CASSLAGDEQYF.